The clone carrying this T cell receptor beta chain was seen only a few times. This record comes from a study of T cells in Graves' hyperthyroidism and ophthalmopathy. An approximately 9.8 ml volume of fresh peripheral blood provided the PBMCs. V lost 4 bases and J 4 bases, leaving 13 bases between the germline ends. The CDR3 is 15 amino acids. Germline V CDR1 and CDR2: SGHTA, FQGTGA. Amplified regions were TCR beta CDR3 sequences from RNA transcripts. First-round RT-PCR targeting the TCR CDR3 was performed with the HTBI primer set. TCRdb re-called the multiplex PCR reads with MiXCR, one entry per CDR3 protein. The sample lists hundreds of thousands of distinct CDR3 sequences, 35% to 40% occurring once.

This chain links TRBV7-3 with TRBJ1-4; D remains unclear. This TCR derives from a man younger than 35 with Graves' hyperthyroidism. The sample consisted of blood. CDR3 nucleotides: TGTGCCAGCAGCTCCCGCGGCAGGCGTAATGAAAAACTGTTTTTT. It specifies CASSSRGRRNEKLFF.